The 3 T cell receptor beta chains below all came from one sample that was sequenced in a study of Ad26.COV2.S vaccination and SARS-CoV-2 variants. Treatment: some 19 received Ad26.COV2.S at low or high dose, single or two shots; several received placebo; per-sample allocation not given. Vaccine and placebo recipients were sampled on day 63 after the first injection. Using immunoSEQ multiplex PCR, the repertoire was profiled, and TCRdb retains in-frame clones only, with some absent. The table includes about 470,000 clones, roughly 88% detected once. Here the sequenced sample was peripheral blood, taken in a trial of Ad26.COV2.S vaccine versus placebo. The receptors shown here come from a person between 18 and 60 years old who received the Ad26.COV2.S COVID-19 vaccine or a placebo.

The count of this clone is one. The J gene is TRBJ1-4, the V gene TRBV21-1; no check of the table's D call, TRBD1, against the DNA was made. TRBV21-1 is listed as a pseudogene. The CDR3 length is 16 residues. The CDR3 is CASSNPPRGLHEKLFF. CDR3 nucleotides: TGTGCCAGCAGCAACCCCCCCAGGGGGCTGCATGAAAAACTGTTTTTT.

The V and J genes are TRBV5-1 and TRBJ2-1, with D uncertain. V gave up 0 bases and J gave up 0 bases, with 7 bases separating them. The CDR3 spans 15 residues. The germline CDR1 and CDR2 sequences are SGHRS and YFSETQ. CDR3 coding DNA: TGCGCCAGCAGCTTGGAGGCGAGCTCCTACAATGAGCAGTTCTTC. Translated: CASSLEASSYNEQFF. Looking up the rest from reference TRBV5-1 and TRBJ2-1 gives the full variable domain: KAGVTQTPRYLIKTRGQQVTLSCSPISGHRSVSWYQQTPGQGLQFLFEYFSETQRNKGNFPGRFSGRQFSNSRSEMNVSTLELGDSALYLCASSLEASSYNEQFFGPGTRLTVL.

This chain joins TRBV30 and TRBJ1-1; a weak D match, TRBD1 (5 bases). The ends were cut back, 6 bases at V and 8 bases at J, with 22 bases in the middle. Germline lookup yields CDR1 GTSNPN and CDR2 SVGIG (reference sequence). The CDR3 sequence is 14 residues long. CDR3 sequence: CACSYLPGRPEAFF. The DNA of the CDR3 is TGTGCCTGCTCCTACCTCCCGGGACGCCCCGAAGCTTTCTTT.